This is a list of T cell receptor beta chains from one sample in a study of shared clonotypes between healthy human individuals. Measured with immunoSEQ multiplex PCR; TCRdb has only the in-frame clones, and not every one. This sample has a few million clones; roughly 92% occur once, and the top ten carry about 0.13%. What was sequenced was naive CD4+ T cells sorted from blood. The receptors come from a man younger than 35 in good health. Both conserved end residues are part of each CDR3. D genes are given only for firm matches. The size of a clone is reported for some rows only, either as once, few or many, or as a class for expanded clones.

TRBJ1-5 | . | TRBV6-4 | . | CASSENPGQIQPQHF | TGTGCCAGCAGTGAAAATCCGGGGCAAATTCAGCCCCAGCATTTT
TRBJ2-5 | . | TRBV27 | . | CASSSDLRGTQYF | TGTGCCAGCAGTTCGGACCTCAGGGGGACCCAGTACTTC
TRBJ1-5 | . | TRBV12-1 | . | CASSPTGKASNQPQHF | TGTGCCAGCAGCCCCACGGGGAAGGCCAGCAATCAGCCCCAGCATTTT
TRBJ2-7 | . | TRBV30 | . | CAWSPGPPGEQYF | TGTGCCTGGAGCCCGGGGCCTCCGGGCGAGCAGTACTTC
TRBJ1-6 | TRBD1 | TRBV13 | . | CASSLGTGVSPLHF | TGTGCCAGCAGCTTGGGGACAGGGGTTTCACCCCTCCACTTT
TRBJ1-6 | . | TRBV5-1 | . | CASSLDSLNSPLHF | TGCGCCAGCAGCTTGGACAGTCTCAATTCACCCCTCCACTTT
TRBJ1-2 | . | TRBV10-1 | . | CATSPDLGYGYTF | TGCGCCACCAGTCCGGACTTGGGCTATGGCTACACCTTC
TRBJ1-6 | . | TRBV5-6 | . | CASSLFAASLYNSPLHF | TGTGCCAGCAGCTTGTTCGCGGCCAGCCTCTATAATTCACCCCTCCACTTT
TRBJ2-2 | TRBD1 | TRBV4-1 | . | CASRTGLNTGELFF | TGCGCCAGTCGGACAGGGCTAAACACCGGGGAGCTGTTTTTT
TRBJ2-1 | TRBD2 | TRBV9 | . | CASSAGTSGREFF | TGTGCCAGCAGCGCTGGGACTAGCGGGAGAGAGTTCTTC
TRBJ2-2 | . | TRBV2 | few | CASSGGAGELFF | TGTGCCAGCAGTGGAGGGGCCGGGGAGCTGTTTTTT
TRBJ1-3 | . | TRBV7-8 | . | CASKSGNTIYF | TGTGCCAGCAAAAGTGGAAACACCATATATTTT
TRBJ2-1 | TRBD2 | TRBV19 | . | CASSHLAGGAYNEQFF | TGTGCCAGTAGTCACCTAGCGGGAGGGGCCTACAATGAGCAGTTCTTC
TRBJ2-7 | . | TRBV2 | . | CASSPVSYEQYF | TGTGCCAGCAGTCCTGTTTCCTACGAGCAGTACTTC
TRBJ2-3 | TRBD2 | TRBV5-1 | . | CASSPSGGVDTQYF | TGCGCCAGCAGCCCTAGCGGAGGGGTAGATACGCAGTATTTT
TRBJ1-2 | . | TRBV14 | . | CASSQAQILWGYTF | TGTGCCAGCAGCCAAGCCCAAATCCTTTGGGGCTACACCTTC
TRBJ2-3 | . | TRBV7-2 | . | CASSLDRYASTDTQYF | TGTGCCAGCAGCTTAGATCGGTACGCTAGCACAGATACGCAGTATTTT
TRBJ2-1 | TRBD2 | TRBV5-1 | . | CASSPGLAGDRFMDEQFF | TGCGCCAGCAGCCCGGGACTAGCGGGGGACCGGTTTATGGATGAGCAGTTCTTC
TRBJ1-3 | . | TRBV19 | . | CASTSGTLGNTIYF | TGTGCCAGTACTTCCGGGACACTTGGAAACACCATATATTTT
TRBJ2-5 | . | TRBV25-1 | . | CASSEFRSEETQYF | TGTGCCAGCAGTGAATTTCGCTCCGAAGAGACCCAGTACTTC
TRBJ1-1 | . | TRBV25-1 | . | CASTKGGMNTEAFF | TGTGCCAGCACTAAGGGGGGGATGAACACTGAAGCTTTCTTT
TRBJ2-5 | . | TRBV30 | . | CAWSGGETQYF | TGTGCCTGGAGTGGAGGAGAGACCCAGTACTTC
TRBJ1-2 | . | TRBV19 | . | CASSIYDGYTF | TGTGCCAGTAGTATCTATGATGGCTACACCTTC
TRBJ1-2 | . | TRBV7-9 | once | CASSPQGSGYTF | TGTGCCAGCAGCCCACAGGGATCCGGCTACACCTTC
TRBJ2-7 | . | TRBV30 | . | CAWTTGGGEHEQYF | TGTGCCTGGACCACCGGAGGGGGGGAACACGAGCAGTACTTC
TRBJ2-7 | . | TRBV19 | . | CASSIDFARSYEQYF | TGTGCCAGTAGTATAGATTTCGCTAGGTCCTACGAGCAGTACTTC
TRBJ1-5 | . | TRBV27 | . | CASSLSGWGVWNQPQHF | TGTGCCAGCAGTTTATCTGGGTGGGGGGTGTGGAATCAGCCCCAGCATTTT
TRBJ2-2 | . | TRBV9 | . | CASSVTGLLTGELFF | TGTGCCAGCAGCGTGACAGGTCTCCTCACCGGGGAGCTGTTTTTT
TRBJ2-7 | . | TRBV28 | few | CASSPRTAEQYF | TGTGCCAGCAGTCCCCGGACAGCCGAGCAGTACTTC
TRBJ1-2 | . | TRBV9 | once | CASRVSGAYGYTF | TGTGCCAGCAGGGTATCAGGGGCATATGGCTACACCTTC
TRBJ2-5 | . | TRBV30 | once | CAWSTGTQETQYF | TGTGCCTGGAGTACCGGGACCCAAGAGACCCAGTACTTC
TRBJ1-2 | . | TRBV28 | once | CASSPAQPPYGYTF | TGTGCCAGCAGCCCGGCGCAGCCACCCTATGGCTACACCTTC
TRBJ1-1 | . | TRBV11-3 | . | CASSQQGVNTEAFF | TGTGCCAGCAGCCAACAGGGCGTGAACACTGAAGCTTTCTTT
TRBJ2-3 | . | TRBV7-9 | . | CASSLSEGTQYF | TGTGCCAGCAGCCTCTCGGAGGGTACGCAGTATTTT
TRBJ1-6 | . | TRBV28 | . | CASTSVGSPLHF | TGTGCCAGCACCTCCGTGGGTTCACCCCTCCACTTT
TRBJ2-5 | TRBD2 | TRBV6-1 | . | CASSGRESLRETQYF | TGTGCCAGCAGTGGGCGGGAGAGCCTCCGGGAGACCCAGTACTTC
TRBJ2-2 | . | TRBV5-1 | . | CASSITGTDTGELFF | TGCGCCAGCAGCATTACAGGGACGGACACCGGGGAGCTGTTTTTT
TRBJ1-5 | TRBD1 | TRBV6-1 | . | CASSGGPGQYNQPQHF | TGTGCCAGCAGTGGGGGGCCGGGACAGTACAATCAGCCCCAGCATTTT
TRBJ2-7 | . | TRBV7-2 | once | CASSLASGGTTYEQYF | TGTGCCAGCAGCTTAGCCTCAGGGGGGACTACCTACGAGCAGTACTTC
TRBJ2-2 | . | TRBV6-6 | few | CASSLTNTGELFF | TGTGCCAGCAGTCTCACAAACACCGGGGAGCTGTTTTTT
TRBJ1-1 | . | TRBV7-2 | once | CASSLRTEEAFF | TGTGCCAGCAGCCTTCGGACAGAAGAAGCTTTCTTT
TRBJ1-6 | . | TRBV6-6 | . | CAIRDPTSPPLHF | TGTGCCATCAGGGACCCAACCAGTCCACCCCTCCACTTT
TRBJ2-2 | . | TRBV2 | . | CASRGEMNTGELFF | TGTGCCAGCAGAGGTGAAATGAACACCGGGGAGCTGTTTTTT
TRBJ2-7 | . | TRBV19 | . | CASSIKEVSYEQYF | TGTGCCAGTAGTATTAAGGAGGTCTCCTACGAGCAGTACTTC
TRBJ1-1 | TRBD1 | TRBV9 | . | CASSRTLDRVNTEAFF | TGTGCCAGCAGCCGTACCCTCGACAGGGTGAACACTGAAGCTTTCTTT
TRBJ1-5 | . | TRBV4-1 | . | CASSQPDRRDQPQHF | TGCGCCAGCAGCCAACCAGACAGGAGAGATCAGCCCCAGCATTTT
TRBJ1-5 | TRBD1 | TRBV11-3 | . | CASTGGINQPQHF | TGTGCCAGCACAGGGGGCATCAATCAGCCCCAGCATTTT
TRBJ1-5 | . | TRBV6-5 | . | CASSEAGTSQPQHF | TGTGCCAGCAGTGAGGCCGGGACCTCTCAGCCCCAGCATTTT
TRBJ1-6 | . | TRBV25-1 | few | CASSDSNSPLHF | TGTGCCAGCAGTGACAGTAATTCACCCCTCCACTTT
TRBJ2-3 | . | TRBV5-1 | . | CASSIADTQYF | TGCGCCAGCAGTATTGCAGATACGCAGTATTTT
TRBJ2-7 | . | TRBV10-1 | few | CASSEDGPSSYEQYF | TGCGCCAGCAGTGAAGACGGGCCGAGCTCCTACGAGCAGTACTTC
TRBJ1-2 | . | TRBV10-3 | . | CASRSGGGSNYGYTF | TGTGCCAGCAGAAGTGGGGGTGGTTCTAACTATGGCTACACCTTC
TRBJ2-1 | TRBD2 | TRBV5-4 | . | CASSLPATGRAGNEQFF | TGTGCCAGCAGCCTCCCGGCTACCGGGAGGGCCGGAAATGAGCAGTTCTTC
TRBJ2-2 | . | TRBV28 | . | CASSLRGYTGELFF | TGTGCCAGCAGTTTAAGGGGGTACACCGGGGAGCTGTTTTTT
TRBJ1-1 | TRBD1 | TRBV7-9 | . | CASSFGGTAGEAFF | TGTGCCAGCAGCTTCGGCGGGACAGCGGGAGAGGCTTTCTTT
TRBJ2-1 | TRBD2 | TRBV4-3 | . | CASSQAGPGLAGHNEQFF | TGCGCCAGCAGCCAAGCGGGACCGGGACTAGCGGGGCACAATGAGCAGTTCTTC